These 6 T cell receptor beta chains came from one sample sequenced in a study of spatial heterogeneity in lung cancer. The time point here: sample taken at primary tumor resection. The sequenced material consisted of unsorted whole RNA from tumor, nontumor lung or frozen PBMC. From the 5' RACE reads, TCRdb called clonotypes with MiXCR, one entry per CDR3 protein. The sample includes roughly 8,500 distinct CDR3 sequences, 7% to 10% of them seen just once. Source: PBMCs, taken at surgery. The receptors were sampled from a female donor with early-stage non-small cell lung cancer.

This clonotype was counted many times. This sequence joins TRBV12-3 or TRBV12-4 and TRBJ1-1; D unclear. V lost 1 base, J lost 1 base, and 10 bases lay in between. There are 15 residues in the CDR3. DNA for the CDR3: TGTGCCAGCAGTTTAGGGGCCAGACCGAACACTGAAGCTTTCTTT. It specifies CASSLGARPNTEAFF.

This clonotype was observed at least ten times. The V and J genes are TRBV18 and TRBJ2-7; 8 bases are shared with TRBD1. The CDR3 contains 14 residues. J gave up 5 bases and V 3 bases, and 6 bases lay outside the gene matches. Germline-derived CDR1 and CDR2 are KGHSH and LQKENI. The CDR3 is CASSPGTGRDEQYF. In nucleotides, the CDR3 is TGTGCCAGCTCACCGGGGACAGGTCGCGACGAGCAGTACTTC.

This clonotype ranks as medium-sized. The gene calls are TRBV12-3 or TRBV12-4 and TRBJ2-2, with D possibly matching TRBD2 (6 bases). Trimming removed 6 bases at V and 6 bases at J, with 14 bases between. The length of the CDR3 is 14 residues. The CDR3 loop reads CASRRLGVSGELFF. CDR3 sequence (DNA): TGTGCCAGCAGAAGACTAGGAGTTTCCGGGGAGCTGTTTTTT.

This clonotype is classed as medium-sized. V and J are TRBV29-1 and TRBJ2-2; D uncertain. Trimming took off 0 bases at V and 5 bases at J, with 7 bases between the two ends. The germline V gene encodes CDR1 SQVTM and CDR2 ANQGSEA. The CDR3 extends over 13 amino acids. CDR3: CSVEEEGTGELFF. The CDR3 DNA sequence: TGCAGCGTTGAAGAGGAAGGAACCGGGGAGCTGTTTTTT.

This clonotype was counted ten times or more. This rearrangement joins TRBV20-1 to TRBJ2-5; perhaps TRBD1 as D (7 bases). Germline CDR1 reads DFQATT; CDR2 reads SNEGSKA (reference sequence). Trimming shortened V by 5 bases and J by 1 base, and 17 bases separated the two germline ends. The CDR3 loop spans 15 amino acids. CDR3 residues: CSASGRTGSQETQYF. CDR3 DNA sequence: TGCAGTGCTTCGGGGAGGACAGGCAGCCAAGAGACCCAGTACTTC.

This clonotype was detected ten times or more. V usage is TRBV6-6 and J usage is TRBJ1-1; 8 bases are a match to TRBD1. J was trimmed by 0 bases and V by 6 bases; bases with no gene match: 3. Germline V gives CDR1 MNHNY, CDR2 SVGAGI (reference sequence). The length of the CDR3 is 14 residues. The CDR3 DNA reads TGTGCCAGCAGAGACAGGGGTTTGAACACTGAAGCTTTCTTT. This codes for CASRDRGLNTEAFF.